The 3 T cell receptor beta chains presented below share a single source sample, sequenced in a study of neurological immune-mediated disorders. Time point specified: longitudinal time-point 1 (baseline). TCRdb reprocessed the 5' RACE reads via MiXCR and lists one record per CDR3 protein. The data hold approximately 70,000 distinct CDR3 sequences, with roughly 10% observed a single time. The sample comprised PBMCs. All receptors come from a man aged 25 to 40 in good health.

The gene calls are TRBV9 and TRBJ2-7; possibly TRBD1 for D (7 bases). CDR1 and CDR2 (germline): SGDLS, YYNGEE. Deletions cut 4 bases from V and 1 base from J, with 12 bases between. This CDR3 is built from 14 residues. The DNA of the CDR3 is TGTGCCAGCAGCACCAGGGGGGTTTCCTACGAGCAGTACTTC. This gives the protein CASSTRGVSYEQYF.

This clonotype was seen repeatedly, ten times or more. This chain connects TRBV29-1 to TRBJ2-7; 9 bases line up with TRBD1. Trimming cost V 7 bases and J 3 bases; bases outside gene matches: 7. Germline-derived CDR1 and CDR2 are SQVTM and ANQGSEA. The CDR3 spans 13 residues. The CDR3 DNA is TGCAGCGCTAGGACAGGGGCCCGCTACGAGCAGTACTTC. Translated, it gives CSARTGARYEQYF.

Regarding this clonotype: Given a much more abundant clone one base away, this may be a read error. The J gene is TRBJ1-1, the V gene TRBV29-1; maybe TRBD1 (5 bases). Germline V gene data show CDR1 as SQVTM and CDR2 as ANQGSEA. This CDR3 region has 14 residues. The CDR3 reads CSAVGETGGTEGFF. The CDR3 DNA sequence: TGCAGCGCAGTGGGGGAGACCGGAGGCACTGAAGGTTTCTTT.